This T cell receptor beta chain was profiled in a study of persistence of HIV-infected CD4 T cells (dated by TCRdb to the early 2020s). Background on the whole study: The study isolated CMV- and HIV-1 Gag-responding CD4+ T cells from ART-treated individuals to examine antigen-driven clonal expansion of HIV-1-infected cells. Suppressive ART had been received by participants for a median of roughly 8 years. Cross-participant TCR cluster analysis included 8 participants for CMV and roughly 7 participants for Gag. Peripheral blood samples of up to roughly 180 mL were collected at multiple time points, except for a couple of participants, who underwent leukapheresis at a single time point. The clonality of all cells in each sorted population was measured by TCRbeta sequencing, and the clonality of infected cells was measured by proviral sequencing.

Note on this clone: Its antigen is currently not known. Base-call qualities are not available, and no considerably larger clone is one nucleotide away.

Explained via the paper, the treatment or condition label denotes: suppressive antiretroviral therapy. Lysates of CMV-infected fibroblasts at 10 ug/mL were used to stimulate the cells. Memory populations depleted of antigen-responding cells were obtained by sorting nonresponding CD40L-negative CD69-negative CD45RO-high memory CD4+ T cells. HIV-1-infected adults in whom suppressive ART had been started during chronic infection were enrolled as participants. Participants had undetectable plasma HIV-1 RNA below 50 copies/mL for at least 4 years. To be included, a participant needed positive CMV serology and a CD4+ T cell count above 400 cells/uL. Before stimulation, PBMCs were isolated using density centrifugation and depleted of CD8+ T cells. CD8-depleted PBMCs were stimulated for approximately 19 hours with anti-CD28/CD49d costimulation, CD40-blocking antibody and enfuvirtide to prevent new infections. Cells were sorted on a Beckman Coulter MoFlo Legacy or XDP sorter, with propidium iodide excluding dead cells. Genomic DNA was extracted with the QIAamp DNA Mini Kit for samples above one million cells, otherwise with the Quick-DNA Microprep Kit.

V is cut back by 6 bases and J by 3 bases, with 9 bases in the junction unmatched. Per the germline V gene, SGHVS is the CDR1 and FNYEAQ is the CDR2. The CDR3 goes from the cysteine to the phenylalanine over 15 residues. The entry retains the CDR3 DNA only, 45 bases that are in frame from base 1. The immunoSEQ hsTCRB assay version 4, run in survey mode, was used to sequence TCRbeta repertoires from genomic DNA. For TCRbeta sequencing, genomic DNA was diluted to around 9.9 ng/uL, with up to about 1 ug used per sample. As for the authors' bioinformatics: ImmunoSeq Analyzer 3.0 was used for analysis of TCRbeta data, and diversity was computed on productive nucleotide rearrangements. Using the Immunarch R package, the improved Chao index served to estimate lower-bound TCR diversity and the Gini coefficient served to estimate clonality. Different nucleotide rearrangements encoding the same CDR3beta amino acid sequence were treated as distinct clonotypes. TCRbeta sequences significantly enriched in antigen-responding cells relative to anti-CD3/anti-CD28-activated cells were identified by differential abundance analysis. GLIPH2 grouped TCRs by predicted peptide-MHC specificity, both within each participant and across combined participant data sets. Sourced from immuneACCESS, this table was stored by TCRdb with only in-frame sequences that have V and J called. A share of the clones is absent; for the studies checked, an unresolved V gene accounts for under half, and the remainder has no known explanation. V, J and clone size reflect that table, while D and trimming were determined from the DNA. This sample lists fewer than 40,000 clones; roughly 82% were detected once. The ten most abundant clones make up about 6.8% of the sample.

Study-level results and caveats: Significantly lower TCRbeta richness was observed in CMV- and Gag-responding cells than in anti-CD3/anti-CD28-responding cells, and higher oligoclonality was observed in CMV-responding cells than in CD3/CD28-stimulated and Gag-responding cells. Only a small number of individuals took part in the study, and only a limited range of antigens was tested. Within the same sorted populations, how oligoclonal the TCRs were correlated with how oligoclonal the proviruses were. Antigen-responding cells were enriched for expanded CDR3beta sequences that were degenerate, which suggests that CD4+ responses to CMV and Gag underwent convergent selection. Because the TCR analyses were done in bulk, restricting them to just the rare CMV-responding cells that actually carried HIV-1 proviruses was not possible.

The TCR originated in an adult woman with HIV who was CMV-seropositive. The chain links TRBV7-6 with TRBJ1-1; TRBD1 aligns with 8 central bases. The input for sequencing was CD4+ T cells sorted from PBMCs after approximately 20-hour stimulation, taken from a patient who received antiretroviral therapy. Interpreted using the paper, the cell subset or site label stands for: CD40L-CD69- CD45RO-high memory CD4 T cells not responding to CMV lysate. This receptor carries the CDR3 CASSPSTGGDTEAFF. The nucleotide sequence reads as follows: TGTGCCAGCAGTCCCTCTACAGGGGGTGACACTGAAGCTTTCTTT.